The rows below give T cell receptor beta chains drawn from one sample of a study of T cell responses to AZD1222 COVID-19 vaccine. Sequencing was performed with immunoSEQ multiplex PCR; in TCRdb, only in-frame clones are kept and a portion is missing. Among around 100,000 clones listed, about 90% were seen once. Sequenced material: peripheral blood, taken on day 0 of AZD1222 vaccination. These receptors originate from an adult in good health. The CDR3 runs from the conserved cysteine through the conserved F or W. A D gene is named only where the DNA matches it firmly. The size field is filled for only some rows; it gives once, few, many or a size class.

d_call j_call v_call clone_size cdr3_nt cdr3_aa
NA TRBJ2-7 TRBV3-1/TRBV3-2 NA TGTGCCAGCAGCCAAGTAGGAGTACTTTACGAGCAGTACTTC CASSQVGVLYEQYF
NA TRBJ2-1 TRBV14 NA TGTGCCAGCAGCCCCGCATCCTACAATGAGCAGTTCTTC CASSPASYNEQFF
NA TRBJ2-3 TRBV19 NA TGTGCCAGTAGTAGGACCCGGGACAAGCCCACAGATACGCAGTATTTT CASSRTRDKPTDTQYF
NA TRBJ2-6 TRBV6-2/TRBV6-3 NA TGTGCCAGCAGTTCCCCGGCCAGCTCTGGGGCCAACGTCCTGACTTTC CASSSPASSGANVLTF
NA TRBJ1-5 TRBV30 NA TGTGCCTGGAGTAGTGGCGCGGGGCAGCCCCAGCATTTT CAWSSGAGQPQHF
NA TRBJ2-3 TRBV4-2 NA TGTGCCAGCAGCCTACACACAGATACGCAGTATTTT CASSLHTDTQYF
NA TRBJ2-7 TRBV5-5 NA TGTGCCAGCACCCCGCTCGACACGATCCTGGAGCAGTACTTC CASTPLDTILEQYF
TRBD2 TRBJ2-1 TRBV19 NA TGTGCCAGTAGTATAGCTAGCGGGAGGGCCAATGAGCAGTTCTTC CASSIASGRANEQFF
NA TRBJ1-4 TRBV5-1 NA TGCGCCAGCAGCTTGTTGGGGGCGACTAATGAAAAACTGTTTTTT CASSLLGATNEKLFF
TRBD1 TRBJ2-1 TRBV6-4 NA TGTGCCAGCAGTCCGTGGACAGGGTACAATGAGCAGTTCTTC CASSPWTGYNEQFF
TRBD1 TRBJ1-6 TRBV27 once TGTGCCAGCAGTTTAACTTCGACAGGGGGCCCGGATTCACCCCTCCACTTT CASSLTSTGGPDSPLHF
TRBD1 TRBJ1-6 TRBV7-9 NA TGTGCCAGCAGTACAGGGGGTACGAATTCACCCCTCCACTTT CASSTGGTNSPLHF
TRBD2 TRBJ2-2 TRBV7-3 few TGTGCCAGCAGCTTAGTAAGCGGGAGGCGCACCGGGGAGCTGTTTTTT CASSLVSGRRTGELFF
NA TRBJ1-5 TRBV6-1 few TGTGCCAGCAGTGAAGTTTGGGGAAGGGGGTCCCAGCATTTT CASSEVWGRGSQHF
NA TRBJ2-2 TRBV27 NA TGTGCCAGCAGTTCCCGGAGGGGGCAGGGCGGGGAGCTGTTTTTT CASSSRRGQGGELFF
TRBD1 TRBJ1-5 TRBV6-5 NA TGTGCCAGCAAATTACAGGGGGGAGGCAATCAGCCCCAGCATTTT CASKLQGGGNQPQHF
NA TRBJ1-3 TRBV27 NA TGTGCCAGCAGATCAACAGCTCTCTCTGGAAACACCATATATTTT CASRSTALSGNTIYF
NA TRBJ2-3 TRBV28 NA TGTGCCAGCAGTTTGACTAGCACAGATACGCAGTATTTT CASSLTSTDTQYF
NA TRBJ2-2 TRBV25-1 NA TGTGCCAGCAGTGAAGATTACACCGGGGAGCTGTTTTTT CASSEDYTGELFF
TRBD2 TRBJ2-2 TRBV11-2 once TGTGCCAGCAGTTCAGGACTAGCGGTCACGAACACCGGGGAGCTGTTTTTT CASSSGLAVTNTGELFF
NA TRBJ1-1 TRBV7-3 NA TGTGCCAGCAGTGGCGAACACACTGAAGCTTTCTTT CASSGEHTEAFF
NA TRBJ2-4 TRBV6-5 once TGTGCCAGACGTACCGTTGAGGGGAAAAACATTCAGTACTTC CARRTVEGKNIQYF